Presented here are 5 T cell receptor beta chains from one specimen sequenced in a study of shared clonotypes between healthy human individuals. This table comes from immunoSEQ multiplex PCR, and its TCRdb copy is limited to in-frame clones, with some not included. The data show around 700,000 clones, 55% to 75% seen once. Sequencing was performed on memory CD4+ T cells sorted from blood. Subset: CD45RA-negative fraction. These receptors were taken from a woman aged 25-40 years in good health.

DNA of the CDR3: TGTGCCAGCAGTAAGGGATTACTCCCAGATACGCAGTATTTT. Translation: CASSKGLLPDTQYF. The chain carries TRBV28 and TRBJ2-3, with D uncertain. Germline V CDR1 and CDR2: MDHEN, SYDVKM. The V end was cut by 5 bases, the J end by 4 bases, with 13 bases between. The CDR3 is made up of 14 amino acids.

The chain links TRBV28 to TRBJ2-3; the D is unclear. The CDR3 length is 16 residues. Germline V lookup: CDR1 MDHEN, CDR2 SYDVKM. Deletions cut 2 bases from V and 0 bases from J, with 12 bases between. The CDR3 DNA reads as TGTGCCAGCAGTTTACCGGTTAGGCAGAGCACAGATACGCAGTATTTT. It specifies CASSLPVRQSTDTQYF.

The chain has TRBV18 and TRBJ2-7; 11 bases line up with TRBD1. This CDR3 is built from 15 residues. The V gene end was trimmed by 3 bases and the J gene end by 7 bases; junction bases not matched to a gene: 8. The germline gives CDR1 KGHSH, CDR2 LQKENI. The CDR3 DNA reads as TGTGCCAGCTCACCGAGGACAGGGGGCCTCGGGGAGCAGTACTTC. Translating gives CASSPRTGGLGEQYF.

The chain is built from TRBV5-1 and TRBJ2-1, with 9 bases aligning to TRBD2. Trimming at V came to 0 bases and at J to 3 bases, leaving 4 bases not matched to a gene. The germline V gene encodes CDR1 SGHRS and CDR2 YFSETQ. The CDR3 covers 16 residues. CDR3 loop: CASSLASGTNYNEQFF. CDR3 nucleotides: TGCGCCAGCAGCTTGGCTAGCGGGACAAACTACAATGAGCAGTTCTTC.

The table lists this clone with a few counts. The genes are TRBV28 and TRBJ2-7; unclear D gene. CDR1 is MDHEN, CDR2 SYDVKM, per germline. CDR3 length: 13 residues. V was trimmed by 4 bases and J by 6 bases, leaving 13 bases between them. CDR3 in DNA: TGTGCCAGCAGTTCCCCCCCAAGGACCGAGCAGTACTTC. This gives the protein CASSSPPRTEQYF.